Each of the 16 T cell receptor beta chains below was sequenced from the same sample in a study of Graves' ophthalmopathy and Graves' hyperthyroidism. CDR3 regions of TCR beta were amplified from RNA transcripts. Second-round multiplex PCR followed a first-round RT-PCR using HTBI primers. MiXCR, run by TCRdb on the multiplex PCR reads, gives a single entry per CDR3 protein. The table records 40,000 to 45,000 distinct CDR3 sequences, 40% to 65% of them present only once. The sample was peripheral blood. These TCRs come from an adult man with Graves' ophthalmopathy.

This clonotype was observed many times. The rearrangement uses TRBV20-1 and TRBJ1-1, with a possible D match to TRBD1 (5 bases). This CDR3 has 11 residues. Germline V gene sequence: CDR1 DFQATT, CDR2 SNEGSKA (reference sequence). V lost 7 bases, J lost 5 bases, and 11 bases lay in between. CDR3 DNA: TGCAGTGTCGAGGGGCGGACTGAAGCTTTCTTT. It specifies CSVEGRTEAFF.

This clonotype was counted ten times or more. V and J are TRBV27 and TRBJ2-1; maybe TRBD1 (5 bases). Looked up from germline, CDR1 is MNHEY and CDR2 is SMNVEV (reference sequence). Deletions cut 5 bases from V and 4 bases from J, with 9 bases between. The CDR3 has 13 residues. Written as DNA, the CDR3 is TGTGCCAGCAGTACAGGTTCGTACAATGAGCAGTTCTTC. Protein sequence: CASSTGSYNEQFF.

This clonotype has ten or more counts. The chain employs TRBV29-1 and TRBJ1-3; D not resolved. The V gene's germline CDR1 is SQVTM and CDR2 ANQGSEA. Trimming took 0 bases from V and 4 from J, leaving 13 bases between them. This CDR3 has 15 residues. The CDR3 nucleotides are TGCAGCGTTGAAGATCGAAGGGCGCCCGGAAACACCATATATTTT. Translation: CSVEDRRAPGNTIYF.

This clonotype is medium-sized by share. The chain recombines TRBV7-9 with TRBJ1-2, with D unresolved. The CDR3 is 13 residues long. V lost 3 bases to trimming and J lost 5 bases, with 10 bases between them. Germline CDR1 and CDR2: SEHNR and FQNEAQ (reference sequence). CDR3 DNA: TGTGCCAGCAGCTTCGGGAGGTTGTATGGCTACACCTTC. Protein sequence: CASSFGRLYGYTF. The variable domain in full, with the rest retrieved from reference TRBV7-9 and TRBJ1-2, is DTGVSQNPRHKITKRGQNVTFRCDPISEHNRLYWYRQTLGQGPEFLTYFQNEAQLEKSRLLSDRFSAERPKGSFSTLEIQRTEQGDSAMYLCASSFGRLYGYTFGSGTRLTVV.

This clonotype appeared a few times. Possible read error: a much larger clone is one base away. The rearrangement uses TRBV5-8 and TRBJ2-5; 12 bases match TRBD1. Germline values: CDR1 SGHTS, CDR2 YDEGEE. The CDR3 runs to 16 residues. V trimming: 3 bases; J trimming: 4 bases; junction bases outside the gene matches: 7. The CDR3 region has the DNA TGTGCCAGCAGCTGGGGGACAGGGGGCGAGTCAGAGACCCAGTACTTC. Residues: CASSWGTGGESETQYF.

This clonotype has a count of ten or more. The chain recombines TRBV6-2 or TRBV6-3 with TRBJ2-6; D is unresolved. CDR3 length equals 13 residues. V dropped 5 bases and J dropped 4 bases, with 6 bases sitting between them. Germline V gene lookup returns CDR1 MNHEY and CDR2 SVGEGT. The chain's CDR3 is CASSLRGANVLTF. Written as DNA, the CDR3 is TGTGCCAGCAGTCTCAGGGGGGCCAACGTCCTGACTTTC.

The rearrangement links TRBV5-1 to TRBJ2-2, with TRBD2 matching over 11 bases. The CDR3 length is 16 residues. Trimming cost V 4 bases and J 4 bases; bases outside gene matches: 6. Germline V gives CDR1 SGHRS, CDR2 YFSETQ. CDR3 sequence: CASSLLAGVSTGELFF. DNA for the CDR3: TGCGCCAGCAGCCTACTAGCGGGAGTTTCCACCGGGGAGCTGTTTTTT.

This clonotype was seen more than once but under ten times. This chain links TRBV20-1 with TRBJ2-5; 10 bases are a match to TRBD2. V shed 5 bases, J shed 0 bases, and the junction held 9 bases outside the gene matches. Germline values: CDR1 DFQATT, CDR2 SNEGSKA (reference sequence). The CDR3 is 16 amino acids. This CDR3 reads CSAPPLLAGYQETQYF. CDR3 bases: TGCAGTGCTCCCCCCTTACTAGCGGGGTACCAAGAGACCCAGTACTTC.

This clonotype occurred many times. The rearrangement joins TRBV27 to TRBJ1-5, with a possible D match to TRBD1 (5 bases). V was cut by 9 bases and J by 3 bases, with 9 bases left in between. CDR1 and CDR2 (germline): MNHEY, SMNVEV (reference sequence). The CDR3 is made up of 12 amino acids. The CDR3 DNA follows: TGTGCCAGGGGACGGCTCAATCAGCCCCAGCATTTT. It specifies CARGRLNQPQHF.

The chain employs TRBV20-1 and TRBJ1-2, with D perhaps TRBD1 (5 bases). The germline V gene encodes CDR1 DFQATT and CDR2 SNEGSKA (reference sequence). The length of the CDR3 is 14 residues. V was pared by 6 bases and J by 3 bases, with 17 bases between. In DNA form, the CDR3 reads TGCAGTGCCAGCAGCCGCCAGGGTCACTATGGCTACACCTTC. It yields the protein CSASSRQGHYGYTF.

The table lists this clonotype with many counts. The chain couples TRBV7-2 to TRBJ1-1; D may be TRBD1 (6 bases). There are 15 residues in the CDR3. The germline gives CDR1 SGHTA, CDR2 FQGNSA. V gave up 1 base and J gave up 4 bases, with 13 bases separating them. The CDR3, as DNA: TGTGCCAGCAGCTTAGAGGGGGTCGGGAGCACTGAAGCTTTCTTT. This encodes CASSLEGVGSTEAFF.

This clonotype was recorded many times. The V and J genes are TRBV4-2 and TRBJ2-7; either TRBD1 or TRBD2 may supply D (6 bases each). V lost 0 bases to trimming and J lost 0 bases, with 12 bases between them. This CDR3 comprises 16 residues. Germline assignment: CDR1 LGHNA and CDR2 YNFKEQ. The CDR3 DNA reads TGTGCCAGCAGCCAAGATAGGGGGACTCCCTCCTACGAGCAGTACTTC. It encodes CASSQDRGTPSYEQYF.

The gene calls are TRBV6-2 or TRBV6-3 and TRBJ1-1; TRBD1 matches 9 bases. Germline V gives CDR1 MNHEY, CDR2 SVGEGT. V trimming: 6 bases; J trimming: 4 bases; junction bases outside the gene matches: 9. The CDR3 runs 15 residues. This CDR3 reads CASRYGQGLSTEAFF. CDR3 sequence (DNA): TGTGCCAGCAGGTATGGACAGGGGTTGAGCACTGAAGCTTTCTTT.

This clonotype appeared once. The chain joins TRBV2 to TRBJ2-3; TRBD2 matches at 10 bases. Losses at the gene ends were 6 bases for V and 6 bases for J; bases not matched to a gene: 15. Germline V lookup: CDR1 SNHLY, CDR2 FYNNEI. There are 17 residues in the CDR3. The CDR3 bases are TGTGCCAGCAGCGAGGCCAGCGGGAGGGCCCTTATCGATACGCAGTATTTT. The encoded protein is CASSEASGRALIDTQYF.

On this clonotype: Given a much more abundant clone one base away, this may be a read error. The CDR3: CATSLFLNEKLFF. The CDR3 DNA reads TGTGCCACCAGTTTATTCCTTAATGAAAAACTGTTTTTT. The chain employs TRBV24-1 and TRBJ1-4; D is ambiguous. V shed 6 bases and J shed 4 bases, with 8 bases lying between them. Germline lookup yields CDR1 KGHDR and CDR2 SFDVKD. CDR3 size: 13 residues.

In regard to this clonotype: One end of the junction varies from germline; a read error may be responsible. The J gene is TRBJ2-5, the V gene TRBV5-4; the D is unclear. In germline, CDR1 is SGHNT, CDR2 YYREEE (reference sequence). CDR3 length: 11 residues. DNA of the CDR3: TGTGCCAGCAGCTTGTATGAAGCGCCGGTATTC. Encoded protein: CASSLYEAPVF.